This TCR beta chain was captured in a study of blood T cells in healthy people across ages. V shed 4 bases and J 1 base; nucleotides not matched to a gene: 5. The germline V gene has CDR1 SEHNR and CDR2 FQNEAQ (reference sequence). This CDR3 is built from 15 residues. Primers used in a second PCR of about 6 to 11 cycles were a sample-barcoded 5' primer and a J-beta primer mix. Each CDR3 protein is one row after TCRdb ran MiXCR on the 5' RACE reads. This table has hundreds of thousands of distinct CDR3 sequences, 58% appearing once. This clonotype was seen a handful of times. This receptor was obtained from a man aged 55 to 70 in good health. The gene calls are TRBV7-9 and TRBJ2-5; 8 bases line up with TRBD2. The sequenced sample was blood. The DNA for the CDR3 is TGTGCCAGCAGCTACCCAAGCGGGGGCCAAGAGACCCAGTACTTC. Its protein product is CASSYPSGGQETQYF.